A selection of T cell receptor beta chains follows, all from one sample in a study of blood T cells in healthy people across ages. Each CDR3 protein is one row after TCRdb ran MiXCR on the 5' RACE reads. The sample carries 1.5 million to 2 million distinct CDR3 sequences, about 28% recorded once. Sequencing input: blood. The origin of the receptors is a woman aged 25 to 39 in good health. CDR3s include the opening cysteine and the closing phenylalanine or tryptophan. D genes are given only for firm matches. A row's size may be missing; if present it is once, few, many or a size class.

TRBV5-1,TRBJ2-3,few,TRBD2,TGCGCCAGCAGCCGGCTAGCGGGAGAACGGAATACGCAGTATTTT,CASSRLAGERNTQYF
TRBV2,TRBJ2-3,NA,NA,TGTGCCAACAGTGTGGAGGGGCACAGCACAGATACGCAGTATTTT,CANSVEGHSTDTQYF
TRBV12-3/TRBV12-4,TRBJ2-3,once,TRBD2,TGTGCCAGCACCCTGGGTCCACTAGCGGGGAGCACGGATACGCAGTATTTT,CASTLGPLAGSTDTQYF
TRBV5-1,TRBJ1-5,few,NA,TGCGCCAGCAGCTTTGGGGAGGTAGGGCAGCCCCAGCATTTT,CASSFGEVGQPQHF
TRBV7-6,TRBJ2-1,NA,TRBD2,TGTGCCAGCAGCCTCACTGGTCTAGCGGGCAATGAGCAGTTCTTC,CASSLTGLAGNEQFF
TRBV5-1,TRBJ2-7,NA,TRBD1,TGCGCCAGCAGCGGGACAGGGAACTCCCACGAGCAGTACTTC,CASSGTGNSHEQYF
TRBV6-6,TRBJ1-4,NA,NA,TGTGCCAGCAGCTACAGCGCTGGGGAGGAAAAACTGTTTTTT,CASSYSAGEEKLFF
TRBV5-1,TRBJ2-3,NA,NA,TGCGCCAGCAACTTGGTTCCACGGGGGAGGTCAGATACGCAGTATTTT,CASNLVPRGRSDTQYF
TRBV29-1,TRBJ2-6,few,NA,TGCAGCGTTACCGGACACTCTGGGGCCAACGTCCTGACTTTC,CSVTGHSGANVLTF
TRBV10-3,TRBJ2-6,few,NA,TGTGCCATCAGTGTAGAGTCTGGGGCCAACGTCCGGACTTTC,CAISVESGANVRTF
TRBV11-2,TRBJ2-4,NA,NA,TGTGCCAGCAGCTTAGGTTACGGCACGTTAGCCAAAAACATTCAGTACTTC,CASSLGYGTLAKNIQYF
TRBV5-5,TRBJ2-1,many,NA,TGTGCCAGCAGCTTGCCGGGGTTCGATGAGCAGTTCTTC,CASSLPGFDEQFF
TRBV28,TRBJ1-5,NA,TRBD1,TGTGCCAGCAGTTCCTGGCTAGGGACAGGGAGTCGAATCAGCCCCCAGCATTTT,CASSSWLGTGSRISPQHF
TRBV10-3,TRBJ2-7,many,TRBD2,TGTGCCATCAGTGAAGAGCGGGGGGCCTACGAGCAGTACTTC,CAISEERGAYEQYF
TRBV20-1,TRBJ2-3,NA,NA,TGCAGTGCTAGAGACCCGCAGGTCTTGGGTCTGTATTTT,CSARDPQVLGLYF
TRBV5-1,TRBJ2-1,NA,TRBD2,TGCGCCAGCAGCTTGGAACTAGCGGGACTGCAGTTCTTC,CASSLELAGLQFF
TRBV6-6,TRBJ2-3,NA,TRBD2,TGTGCCAGCAGGATAACTAGCGGGGGGTCCCCCGATACGCAGTATTTT,CASRITSGGSPDTQYF
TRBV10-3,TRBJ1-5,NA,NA,TGTGCCATCAGTAGCCTGAATCAGCCCCAGCATTTT,CAISSLNQPQHF
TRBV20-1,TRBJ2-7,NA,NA,TGCAGTGCTGACCTTGGGGAGCAGTACTTC,CSADLGEQYF
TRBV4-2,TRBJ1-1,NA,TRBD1,TGTGCCAGCAGCCTCGGACAGGGGGAACCTGAAGCTTTCTTT,CASSLGQGEPEAFF
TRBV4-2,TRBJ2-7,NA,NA,TGTGCCAGCAGCAGGGGACTGTTCTACGAGCAGTACTTC,CASSRGLFYEQYF
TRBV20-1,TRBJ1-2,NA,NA,TGCAGTGCTAGAGATCGCATAGCTAACTATGGCTACACCTTC,CSARDRIANYGYTF